This T cell receptor (beta chain) is from a study of neurological immune-mediated disorders. The CDR3 covers 16 residues. J gave up 2 bases and V 4 bases, and 7 bases lay outside the gene matches. Germline V gives CDR1 SGHRS, CDR2 YFSETQ. Study-wide results and caveats: Sharing of CDR3 amino acid sequences among expanded clones across subjects was absent, suggesting private repertoires in all groups.

TCRdb fed the 5' RACE reads into MiXCR, producing one record per CDR3 protein. The sample lists under 45,000 distinct CDR3 sequences, about 13% occurring once. In its sample, this clonotype was seen many times. Its antigen is not identified. J is TRBJ2-1 and V is TRBV5-1, with 9 bases matching TRBD2. The TCR originated in a female donor in good health. The specimen was PBMCs. The CDR3 sequence is CASSLQLAGTYNEQFF. The DNA of the CDR3 is TGCGCCAGCAGCCTCCAGCTAGCGGGAACCTACAATGAGCAGTTCTTC.